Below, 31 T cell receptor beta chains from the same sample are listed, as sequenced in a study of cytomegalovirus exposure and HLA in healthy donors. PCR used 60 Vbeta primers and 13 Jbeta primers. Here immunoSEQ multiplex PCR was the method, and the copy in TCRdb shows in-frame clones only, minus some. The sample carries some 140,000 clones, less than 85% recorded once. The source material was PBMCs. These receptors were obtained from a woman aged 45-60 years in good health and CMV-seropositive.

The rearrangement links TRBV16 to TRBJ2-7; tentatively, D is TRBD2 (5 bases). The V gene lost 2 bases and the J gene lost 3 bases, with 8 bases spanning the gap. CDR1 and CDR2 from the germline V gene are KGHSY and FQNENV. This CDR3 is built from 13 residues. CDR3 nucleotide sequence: TGTGCCAGCAGCCAAGGAGGAGTCTACGAGCAGTACTTC. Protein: CASSQGGVYEQYF.

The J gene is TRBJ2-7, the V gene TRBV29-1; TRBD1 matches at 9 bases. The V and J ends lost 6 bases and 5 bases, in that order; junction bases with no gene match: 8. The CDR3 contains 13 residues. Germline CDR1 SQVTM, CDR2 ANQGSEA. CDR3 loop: CSVEKGQGDEQYF. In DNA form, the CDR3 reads TGCAGCGTCGAGAAGGGACAGGGCGACGAGCAGTACTTC.

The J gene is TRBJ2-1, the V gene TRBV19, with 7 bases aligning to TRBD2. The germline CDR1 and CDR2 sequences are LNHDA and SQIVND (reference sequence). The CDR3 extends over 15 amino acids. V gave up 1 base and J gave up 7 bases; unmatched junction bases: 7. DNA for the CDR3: TGTGCCAGTAGTATAGTCACGGGGGGAGGGAATGAGCAGTTCTTC. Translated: CASSIVTGGGNEQFF.

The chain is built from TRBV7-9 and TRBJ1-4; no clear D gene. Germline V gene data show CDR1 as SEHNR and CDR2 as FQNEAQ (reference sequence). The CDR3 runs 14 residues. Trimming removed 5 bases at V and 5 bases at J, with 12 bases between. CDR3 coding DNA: TGTGCCAGCAGCCAACGGGATAGGAATGAAAAACTGTTTTTT. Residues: CASSQRDRNEKLFF.

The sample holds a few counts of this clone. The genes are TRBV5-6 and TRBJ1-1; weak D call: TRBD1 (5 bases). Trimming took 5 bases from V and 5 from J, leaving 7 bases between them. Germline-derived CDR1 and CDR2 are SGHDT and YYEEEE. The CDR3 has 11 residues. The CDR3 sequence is CASSGGTEAFF. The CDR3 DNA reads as TGTGCCAGCAGTGGGGGGACTGAAGCTTTCTTT. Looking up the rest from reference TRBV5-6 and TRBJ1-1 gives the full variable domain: DAGVTQSPTHLIKTRGQQVTLRCSPKSGHDTVSWYQQALGQGPQFIFQYYEEEERQRGNFPDRFSGHQFPNYSSELNVNALLLGDSALYLCASSGGTEAFFGQGTRLTVV.

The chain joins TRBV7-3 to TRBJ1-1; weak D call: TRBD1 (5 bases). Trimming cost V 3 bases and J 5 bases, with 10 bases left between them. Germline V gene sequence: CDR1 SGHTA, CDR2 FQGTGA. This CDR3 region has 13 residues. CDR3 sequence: CASSLEKGTEAFF. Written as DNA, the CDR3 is TGTGCCAGCAGCTTGGAAAAGGGGACTGAAGCTTTCTTT. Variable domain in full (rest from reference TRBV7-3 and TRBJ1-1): GAGVSQTPSNKVTEKGKYVELRCDPISGHTALYWYRQSLGQGPEFLIYFQGTGAADDSGLPNDRFFAVRPEGSVSTLKIQRTERGDSAVYLCASSLEKGTEAFFGQGTRLTVV.

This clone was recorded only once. The CDR3 is CSVGGDQQGYTF. Here the CDR3 DNA reads TGCAGCGTTGGGGGGGACCAACAAGGCTACACCTTC. This chain uses TRBV29-1 with TRBJ1-2; maybe TRBD1 (5 bases). Germline V gene data show CDR1 as SQVTM and CDR2 as ANQGSEA. The CDR3 is made up of 12 amino acids. Deletions cut 4 bases from V and 8 bases from J, with 14 bases between.

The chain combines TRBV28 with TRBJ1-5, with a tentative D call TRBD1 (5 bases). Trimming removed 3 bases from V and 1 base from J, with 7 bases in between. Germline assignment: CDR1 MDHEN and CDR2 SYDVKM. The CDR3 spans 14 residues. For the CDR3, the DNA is TGTGCCAGCAGTTTGCGACAGAGCAATCAGCCCCAGCATTTT. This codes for CASSLRQSNQPQHF.

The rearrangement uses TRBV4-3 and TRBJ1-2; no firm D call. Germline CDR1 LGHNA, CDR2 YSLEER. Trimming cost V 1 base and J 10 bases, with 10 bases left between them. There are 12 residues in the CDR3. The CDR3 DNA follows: TGCGCCAGCAGCCAAGTTGCGGGGTTCTACACCTTC. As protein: CASSQVAGFYTF.

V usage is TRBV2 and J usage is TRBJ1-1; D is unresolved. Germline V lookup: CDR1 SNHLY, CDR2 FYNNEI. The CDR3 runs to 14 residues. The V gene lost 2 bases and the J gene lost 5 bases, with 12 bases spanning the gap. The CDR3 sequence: CASSEMAGETEAFF. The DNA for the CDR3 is TGTGCCAGCAGTGAAATGGCGGGTGAGACTGAAGCTTTCTTT.

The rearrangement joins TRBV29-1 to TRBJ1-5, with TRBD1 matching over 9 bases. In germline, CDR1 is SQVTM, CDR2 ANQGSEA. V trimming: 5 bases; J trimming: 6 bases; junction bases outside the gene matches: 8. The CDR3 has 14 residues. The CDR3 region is CSVRQGGLGQPQHF. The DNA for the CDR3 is TGCAGCGTTCGACAGGGGGGACTCGGTCAGCCCCAGCATTTT.

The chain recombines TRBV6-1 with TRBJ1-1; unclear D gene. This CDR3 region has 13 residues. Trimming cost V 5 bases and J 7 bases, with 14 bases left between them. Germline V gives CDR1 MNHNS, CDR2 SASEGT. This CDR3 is CASSLPRPGEAFF. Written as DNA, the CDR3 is TGTGCCAGCAGTTTACCCCGGCCGGGTGAAGCTTTCTTT.

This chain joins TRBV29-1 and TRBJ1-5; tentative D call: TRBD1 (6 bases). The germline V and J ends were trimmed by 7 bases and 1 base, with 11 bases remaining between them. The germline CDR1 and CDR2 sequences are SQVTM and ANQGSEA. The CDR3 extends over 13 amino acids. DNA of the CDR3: TGCAGCGGTAGTCAGGGGAGCAATCAGCCCCAGCATTTT. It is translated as CSGSQGSNQPQHF.

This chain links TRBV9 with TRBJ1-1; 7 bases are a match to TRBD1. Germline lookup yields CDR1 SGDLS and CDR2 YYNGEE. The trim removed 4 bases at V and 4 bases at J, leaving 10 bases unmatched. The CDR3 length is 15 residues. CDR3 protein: CASSSKTGRGTEAFF. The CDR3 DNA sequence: TGTGCCAGCAGCTCAAAGACAGGGCGGGGCACTGAAGCTTTCTTT.

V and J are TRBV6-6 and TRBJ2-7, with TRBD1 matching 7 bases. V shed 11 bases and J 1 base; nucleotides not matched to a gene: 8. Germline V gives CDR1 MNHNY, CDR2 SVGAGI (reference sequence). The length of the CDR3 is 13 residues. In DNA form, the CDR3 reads TGTGCCGCCCGGGACAGCAAATCCTACGAGCAGTACTTC. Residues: CAARDSKSYEQYF.

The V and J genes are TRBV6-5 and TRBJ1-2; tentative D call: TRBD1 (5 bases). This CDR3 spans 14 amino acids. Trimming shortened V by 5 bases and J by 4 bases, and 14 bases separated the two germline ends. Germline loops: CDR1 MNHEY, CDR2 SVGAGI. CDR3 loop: CASSAQGGGYGYTF. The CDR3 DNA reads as TGTGCCAGCAGTGCGCAGGGTGGTGGCTATGGCTACACCTTC.

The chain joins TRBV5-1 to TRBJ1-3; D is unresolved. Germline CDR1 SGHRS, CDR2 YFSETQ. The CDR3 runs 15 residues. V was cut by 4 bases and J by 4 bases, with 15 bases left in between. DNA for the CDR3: TGCGCCAGCAGCCCTCCCCAAACGACAGGAAACACCATATATTTT. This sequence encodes CASSPPQTTGNTIYF.

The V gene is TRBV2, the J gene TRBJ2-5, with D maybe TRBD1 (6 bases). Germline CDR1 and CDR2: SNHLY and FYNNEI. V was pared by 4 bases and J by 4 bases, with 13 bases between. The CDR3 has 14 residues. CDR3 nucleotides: TGTGCCAGCAGTGTGGGCAGAGGGGGAGAGACCCAGTACTTC. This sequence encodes CASSVGRGGETQYF.

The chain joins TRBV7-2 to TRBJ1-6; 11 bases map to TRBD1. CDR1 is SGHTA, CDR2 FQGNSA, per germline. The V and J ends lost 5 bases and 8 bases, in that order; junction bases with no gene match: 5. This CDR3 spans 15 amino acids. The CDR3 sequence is CASSPDRGLDSPLHF. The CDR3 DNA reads TGTGCCAGCAGCCCGGACAGGGGGCTGGATTCACCCCTCCACTTT.

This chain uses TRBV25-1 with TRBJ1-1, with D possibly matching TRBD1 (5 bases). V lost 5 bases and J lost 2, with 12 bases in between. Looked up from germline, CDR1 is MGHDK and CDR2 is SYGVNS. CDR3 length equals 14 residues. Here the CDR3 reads CASSSSTVNTEAFF. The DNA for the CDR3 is TGTGCCAGCAGTAGCTCGACAGTTAACACTGAAGCTTTCTTT.

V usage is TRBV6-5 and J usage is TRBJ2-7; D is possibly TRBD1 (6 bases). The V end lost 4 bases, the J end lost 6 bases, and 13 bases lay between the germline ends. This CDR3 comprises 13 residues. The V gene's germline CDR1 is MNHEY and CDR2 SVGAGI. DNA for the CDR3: TGTGCCAGCAGTTTCTCCCGAGGGGGCGAGCAGTACTTC. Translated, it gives CASSFSRGGEQYF.

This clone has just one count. Here the CDR3 DNA reads TGTGCCAGCAGCTTAGGGGGATCCCTCCACAATGAGCAGTTCTTC. It codes for CASSLGGSLHNEQFF. The rearrangement joins TRBV5-6 to TRBJ2-1; possibly TRBD1 for D (6 bases). In germline, CDR1 is SGHDT, CDR2 YYEEEE. The CDR3 has 15 residues. The V end lost 2 bases, the J end lost 5 bases, and 14 bases lay between the germline ends.

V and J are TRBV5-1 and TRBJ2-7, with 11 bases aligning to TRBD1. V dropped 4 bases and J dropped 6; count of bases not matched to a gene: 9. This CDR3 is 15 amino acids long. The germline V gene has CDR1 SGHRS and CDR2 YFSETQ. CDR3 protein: CASSPVGTGGAEQYF. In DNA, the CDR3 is TGCGCCAGCAGCCCGGTGGGGACAGGGGGGGCCGAGCAGTACTTC.

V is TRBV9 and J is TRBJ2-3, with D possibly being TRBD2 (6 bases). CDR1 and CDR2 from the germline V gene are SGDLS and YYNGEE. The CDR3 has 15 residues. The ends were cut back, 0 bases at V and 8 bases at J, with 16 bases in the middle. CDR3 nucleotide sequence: TGTGCCAGCAGCGTAGCTGGCGGGGAGTCAGGTACGCAGTATTTT. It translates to CASSVAGGESGTQYF.

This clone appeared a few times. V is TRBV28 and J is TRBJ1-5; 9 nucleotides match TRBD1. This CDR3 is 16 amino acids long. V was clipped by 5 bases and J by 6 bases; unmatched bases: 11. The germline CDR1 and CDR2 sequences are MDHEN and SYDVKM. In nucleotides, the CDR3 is TGTGCCAGCAGTCTCTTCCGGGACAGGGTCGGTCAGCCCCAGCATTTT. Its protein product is CASSLFRDRVGQPQHF.

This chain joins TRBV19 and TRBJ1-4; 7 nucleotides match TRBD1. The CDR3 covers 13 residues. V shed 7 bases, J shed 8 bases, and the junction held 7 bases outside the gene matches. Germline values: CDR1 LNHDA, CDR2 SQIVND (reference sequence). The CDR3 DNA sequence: TGTGCCAGTAATTACAGGGGTGAAGAAAAACTGTTTTTT. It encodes CASNYRGEEKLFF.

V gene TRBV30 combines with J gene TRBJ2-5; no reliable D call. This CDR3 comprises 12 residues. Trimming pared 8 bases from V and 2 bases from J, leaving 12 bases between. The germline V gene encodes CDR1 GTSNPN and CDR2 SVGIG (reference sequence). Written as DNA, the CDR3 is TGTGCCCTGGCACAGATGCAAGAGACCCAGTACTTC. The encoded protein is CALAQMQETQYF. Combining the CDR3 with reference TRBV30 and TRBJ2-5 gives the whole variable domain SQTIHQWPATLVQPVGSPLSLECTVEGTSNPNLYWYRQAAGRGLQLLFYSVGIGQISSEVPQNLSASRPQDRQFILSSKKLLLSDSGFYLCALAQMQETQYFGPGTRLLVL.

The CDR3 nucleotides are TGCGCCAGCAGCCCCCTGGAGGGGATGGGGCAGCCCCAGCATTTT. Translated: CASSPLEGMGQPQHF. J is TRBJ1-5 and V is TRBV4-3; D possibly corresponds to TRBD1 (5 bases). Germline V CDR1 and CDR2: LGHNA, YSLEER. The germline V and J ends were trimmed by 4 bases and 7 bases, with 17 bases remaining between them. This CDR3 comprises 15 residues.

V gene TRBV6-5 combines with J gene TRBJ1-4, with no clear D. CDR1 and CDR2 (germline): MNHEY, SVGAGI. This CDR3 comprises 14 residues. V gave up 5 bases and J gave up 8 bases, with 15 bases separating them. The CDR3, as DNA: TGTGCCAGCAGTATCAGTCCCGGGAGAGAAAAACTGTTTTTT. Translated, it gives CASSISPGREKLFF.

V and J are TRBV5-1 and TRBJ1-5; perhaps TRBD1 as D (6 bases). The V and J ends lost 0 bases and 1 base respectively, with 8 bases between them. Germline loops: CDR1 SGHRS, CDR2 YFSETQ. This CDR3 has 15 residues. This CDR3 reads CASSLDGQSNQPQHF. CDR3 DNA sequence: TGCGCCAGCAGCTTGGATGGACAGAGCAATCAGCCCCAGCATTTT.

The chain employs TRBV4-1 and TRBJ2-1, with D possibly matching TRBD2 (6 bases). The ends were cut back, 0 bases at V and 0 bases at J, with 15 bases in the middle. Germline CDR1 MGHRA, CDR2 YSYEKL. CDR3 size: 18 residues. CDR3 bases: TGCGCCAGCAGCCAAGATATTTCGGGGGTGAGCTCCTACAATGAGCAGTTCTTC. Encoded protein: CASSQDISGVSSYNEQFF.